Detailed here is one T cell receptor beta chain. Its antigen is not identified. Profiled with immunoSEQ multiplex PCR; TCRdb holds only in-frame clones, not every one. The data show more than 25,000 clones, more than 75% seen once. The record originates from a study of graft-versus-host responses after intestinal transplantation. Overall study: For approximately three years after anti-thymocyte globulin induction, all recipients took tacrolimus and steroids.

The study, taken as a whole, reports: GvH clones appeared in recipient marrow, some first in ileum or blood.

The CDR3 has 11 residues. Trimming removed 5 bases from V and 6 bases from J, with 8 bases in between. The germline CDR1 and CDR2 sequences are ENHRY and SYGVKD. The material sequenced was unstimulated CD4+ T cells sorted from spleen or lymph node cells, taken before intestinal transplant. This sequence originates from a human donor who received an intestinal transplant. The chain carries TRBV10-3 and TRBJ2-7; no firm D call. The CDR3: CAISYLGEQYF. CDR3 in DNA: TGTGCCATCAGTTACCTAGGCGAGCAGTACTTC.